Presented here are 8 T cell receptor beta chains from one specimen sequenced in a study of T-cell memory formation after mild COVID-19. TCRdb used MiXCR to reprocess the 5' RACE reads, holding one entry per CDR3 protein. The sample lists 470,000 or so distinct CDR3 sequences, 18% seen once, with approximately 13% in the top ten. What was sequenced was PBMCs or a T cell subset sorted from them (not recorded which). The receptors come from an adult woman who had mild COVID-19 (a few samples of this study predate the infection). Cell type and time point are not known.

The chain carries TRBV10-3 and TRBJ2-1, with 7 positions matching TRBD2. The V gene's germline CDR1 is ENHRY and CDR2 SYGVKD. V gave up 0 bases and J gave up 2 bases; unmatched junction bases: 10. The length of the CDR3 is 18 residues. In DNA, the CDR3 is TGTGCCATCAGTGAGTCGGTTTGGCGGGGGAAGGCCTACAATGAGCAGTTCTTC. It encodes CAISESVWRGKAYNEQFF.

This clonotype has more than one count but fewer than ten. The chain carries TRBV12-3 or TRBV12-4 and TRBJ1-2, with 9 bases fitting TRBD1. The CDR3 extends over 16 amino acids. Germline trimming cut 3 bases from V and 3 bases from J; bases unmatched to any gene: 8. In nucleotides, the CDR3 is TGTGCCAGCAGTTTTCGGGGACAGGGAATCCACTATGGCTACACCTTC. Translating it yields CASSFRGQGIHYGYTF.

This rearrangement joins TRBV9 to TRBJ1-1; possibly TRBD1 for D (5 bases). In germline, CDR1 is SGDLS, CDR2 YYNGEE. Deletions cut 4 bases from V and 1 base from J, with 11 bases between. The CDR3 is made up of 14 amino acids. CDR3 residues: CASSRGLPNTEAFF. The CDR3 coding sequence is TGTGCCAGCAGCCGGGGACTTCCGAACACTGAAGCTTTCTTT.

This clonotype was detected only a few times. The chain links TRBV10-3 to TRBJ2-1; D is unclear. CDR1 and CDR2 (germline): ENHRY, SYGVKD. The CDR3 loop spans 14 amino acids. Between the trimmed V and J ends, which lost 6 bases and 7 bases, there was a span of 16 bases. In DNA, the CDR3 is TGTGCCATCAGGGACCAGGTGGATTGGAATGAGCAGTTCTTC. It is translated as CAIRDQVDWNEQFF.

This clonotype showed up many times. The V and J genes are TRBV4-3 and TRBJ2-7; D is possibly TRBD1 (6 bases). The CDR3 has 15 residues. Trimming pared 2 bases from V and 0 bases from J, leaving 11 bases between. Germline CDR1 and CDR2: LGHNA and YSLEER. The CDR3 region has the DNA TGCGCCAGCAGCCAAACAGGGATCCCCTCCTACGAGCAGTACTTC. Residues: CASSQTGIPSYEQYF.

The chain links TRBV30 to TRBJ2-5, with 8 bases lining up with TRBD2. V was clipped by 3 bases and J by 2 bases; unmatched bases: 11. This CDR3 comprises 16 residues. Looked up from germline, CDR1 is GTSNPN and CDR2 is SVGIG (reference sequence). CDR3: CAWSFYQRGIQETQYF. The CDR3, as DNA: TGTGCCTGGAGCTTCTACCAGCGGGGGATACAAGAGACCCAGTACTTC.

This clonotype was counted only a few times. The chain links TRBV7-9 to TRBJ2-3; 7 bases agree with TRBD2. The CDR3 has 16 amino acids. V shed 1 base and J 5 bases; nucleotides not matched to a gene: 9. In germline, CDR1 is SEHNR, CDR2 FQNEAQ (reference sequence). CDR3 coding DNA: TGTGCCAGCAGCTTAGGCGCCAGCGGGGCGGTAGATACGCAGTATTTT. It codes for CASSLGASGAVDTQYF. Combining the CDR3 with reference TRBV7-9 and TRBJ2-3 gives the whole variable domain DTGVSQNPRHKITKRGQNVTFRCDPISEHNRLYWYRQTLGQGPEFLTYFQNEAQLEKSRLLSDRFSAERPKGSFSTLEIQRTEQGDSAMYLCASSLGASGAVDTQYFGPGTRLTVL.

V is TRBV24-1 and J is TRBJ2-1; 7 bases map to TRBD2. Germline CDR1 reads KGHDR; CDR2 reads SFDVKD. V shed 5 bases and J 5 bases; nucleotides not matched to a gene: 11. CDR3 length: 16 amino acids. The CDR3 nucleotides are TGTGCCACCAGTGGCCTGGGGGGAGGGTTCCACAATGAGCAGTTCTTC. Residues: CATSGLGGGFHNEQFF.